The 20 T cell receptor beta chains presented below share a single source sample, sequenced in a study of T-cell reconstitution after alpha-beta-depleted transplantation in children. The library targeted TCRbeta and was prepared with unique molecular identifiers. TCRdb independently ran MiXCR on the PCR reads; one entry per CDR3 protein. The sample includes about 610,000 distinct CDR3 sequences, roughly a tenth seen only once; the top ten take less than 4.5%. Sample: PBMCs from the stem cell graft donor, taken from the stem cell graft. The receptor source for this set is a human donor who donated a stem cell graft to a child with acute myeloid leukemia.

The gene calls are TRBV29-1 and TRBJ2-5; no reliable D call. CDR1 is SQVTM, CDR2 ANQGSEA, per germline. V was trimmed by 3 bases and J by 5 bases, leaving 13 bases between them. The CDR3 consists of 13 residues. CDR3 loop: CSVDSSKTETQYF. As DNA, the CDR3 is TGCAGCGTTGATAGTAGTAAAACGGAGACCCAGTACTTC.

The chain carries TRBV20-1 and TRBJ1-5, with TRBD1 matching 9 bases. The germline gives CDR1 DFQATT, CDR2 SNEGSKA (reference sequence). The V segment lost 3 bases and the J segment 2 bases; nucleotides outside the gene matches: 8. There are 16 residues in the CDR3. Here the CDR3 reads CSARNLRQGGNQPQHF. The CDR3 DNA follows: TGCAGTGCTAGGAATTTACGACAGGGGGGCAATCAGCCCCAGCATTTT.

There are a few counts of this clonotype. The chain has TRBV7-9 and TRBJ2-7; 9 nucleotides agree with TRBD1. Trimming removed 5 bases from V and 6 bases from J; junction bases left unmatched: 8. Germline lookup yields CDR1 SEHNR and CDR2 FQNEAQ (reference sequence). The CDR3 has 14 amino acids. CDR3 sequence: CASSLGTGTVEQYF. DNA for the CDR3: TGTGCCAGCAGCCTCGGGACAGGGACGGTCGAGCAGTACTTC.

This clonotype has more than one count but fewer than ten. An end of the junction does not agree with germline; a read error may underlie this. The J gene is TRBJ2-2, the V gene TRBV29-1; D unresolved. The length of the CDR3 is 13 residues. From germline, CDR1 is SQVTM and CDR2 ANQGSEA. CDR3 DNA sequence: TGCAGCGTTGAAGCCTACCTCACCCGGGAGCTGTTTTTT. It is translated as CSVEAYLTRELFF.

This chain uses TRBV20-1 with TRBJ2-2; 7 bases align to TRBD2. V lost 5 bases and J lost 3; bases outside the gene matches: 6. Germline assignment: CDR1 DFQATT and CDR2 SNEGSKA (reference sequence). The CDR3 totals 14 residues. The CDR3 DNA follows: TGCAGTGCTTCCGGACTAGTGTACACCGGGGAGCTGTTTTTT. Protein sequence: CSASGLVYTGELFF.

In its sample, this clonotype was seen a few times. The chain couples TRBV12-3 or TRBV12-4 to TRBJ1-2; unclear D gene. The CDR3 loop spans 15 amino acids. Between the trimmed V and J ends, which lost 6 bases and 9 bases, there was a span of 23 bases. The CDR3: CASRAWTASHMSYTF. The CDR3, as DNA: TGTGCCAGCAGGGCATGGACGGCGTCCCATATGAGCTACACCTTC.

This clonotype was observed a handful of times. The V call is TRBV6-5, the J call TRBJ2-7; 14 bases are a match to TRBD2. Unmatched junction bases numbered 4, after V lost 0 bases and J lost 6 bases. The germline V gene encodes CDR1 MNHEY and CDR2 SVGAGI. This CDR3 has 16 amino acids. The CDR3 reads CASSYSRLAGGGEQYF. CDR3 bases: TGTGCCAGCAGTTACTCTCGACTAGCGGGAGGGGGCGAGCAGTACTTC.

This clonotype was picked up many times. The DNA of the CDR3 is TGTGCCAGCAGCTTGGTGACTAGCGACTACGAGCAGTACTTC. Protein: CASSLVTSDYEQYF. The V call is TRBV5-8, the J call TRBJ2-7, with 8 nucleotides matching TRBD2. CDR1 and CDR2 from the germline V gene are SGHTS and YDEGEE. The CDR3 consists of 14 residues. V shed 0 bases, J shed 3 bases, and the junction held 2 bases outside the gene matches.

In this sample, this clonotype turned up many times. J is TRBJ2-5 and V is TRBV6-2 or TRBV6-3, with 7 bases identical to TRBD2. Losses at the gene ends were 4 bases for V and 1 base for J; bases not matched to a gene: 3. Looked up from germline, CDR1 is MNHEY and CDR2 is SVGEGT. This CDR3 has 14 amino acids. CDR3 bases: TGTGCCAGCAGTTCCTTAGCGGGCCAAGAGACCCAGTACTTC. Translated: CASSSLAGQETQYF.

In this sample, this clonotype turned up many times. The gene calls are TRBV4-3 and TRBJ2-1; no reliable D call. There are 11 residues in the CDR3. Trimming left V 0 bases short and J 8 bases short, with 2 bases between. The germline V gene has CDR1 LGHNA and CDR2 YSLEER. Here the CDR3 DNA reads TGCGCCAGCAGCCAAGATGATGAGCAGTTCTTC. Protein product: CASSQDDEQFF.

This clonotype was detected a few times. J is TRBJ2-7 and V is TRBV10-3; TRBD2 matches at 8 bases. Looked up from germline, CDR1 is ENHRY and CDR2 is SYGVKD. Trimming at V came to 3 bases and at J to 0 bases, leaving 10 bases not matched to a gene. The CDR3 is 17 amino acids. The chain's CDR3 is CAISDTSGRPNSYEQYF. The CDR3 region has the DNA TGTGCCATCAGTGATACTAGCGGCAGACCTAACTCCTACGAGCAGTACTTC.

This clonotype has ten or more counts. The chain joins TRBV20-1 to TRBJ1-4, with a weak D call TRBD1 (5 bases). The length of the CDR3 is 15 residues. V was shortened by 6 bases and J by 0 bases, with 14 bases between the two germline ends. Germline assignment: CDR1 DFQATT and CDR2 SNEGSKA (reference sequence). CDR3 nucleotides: TGCAGTGCCACCAGCGGAGGGGCAACTAATGAAAAACTGTTTTTT. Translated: CSATSGGATNEKLFF.

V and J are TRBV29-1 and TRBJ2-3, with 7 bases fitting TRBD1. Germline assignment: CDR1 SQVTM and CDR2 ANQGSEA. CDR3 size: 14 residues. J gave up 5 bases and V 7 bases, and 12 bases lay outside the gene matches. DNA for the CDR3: TGCAGCGGAGGACAGGTCGGTGGTGGAGATACGCAGTATTTT. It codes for CSGGQVGGGDTQYF.

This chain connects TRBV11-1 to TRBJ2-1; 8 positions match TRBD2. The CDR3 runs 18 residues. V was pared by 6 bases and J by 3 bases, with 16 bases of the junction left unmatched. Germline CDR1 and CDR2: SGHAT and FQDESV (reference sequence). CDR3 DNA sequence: TGTGCCAGCAGTATTACAGCGGGAGTGAGGGAGGGCTACAATGAGCAGTTCTTC. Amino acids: CASSITAGVREGYNEQFF.

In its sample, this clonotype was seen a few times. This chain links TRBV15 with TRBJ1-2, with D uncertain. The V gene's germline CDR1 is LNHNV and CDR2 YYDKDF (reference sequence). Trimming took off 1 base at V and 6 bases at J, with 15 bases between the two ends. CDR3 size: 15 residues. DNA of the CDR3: TGTGCCACCAGCAGAGGTACGGATGTTGAGAATGGCTACACCTTC. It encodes CATSRGTDVENGYTF.

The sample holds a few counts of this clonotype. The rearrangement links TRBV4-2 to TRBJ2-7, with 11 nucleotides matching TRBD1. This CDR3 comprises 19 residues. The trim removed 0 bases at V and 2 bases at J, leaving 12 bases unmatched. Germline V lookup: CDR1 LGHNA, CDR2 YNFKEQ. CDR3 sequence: CASSQDLRAGQGATYEQYF. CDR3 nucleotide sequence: TGTGCCAGCAGCCAAGACCTCCGGGCTGGACAGGGGGCCACCTACGAGCAGTACTTC.

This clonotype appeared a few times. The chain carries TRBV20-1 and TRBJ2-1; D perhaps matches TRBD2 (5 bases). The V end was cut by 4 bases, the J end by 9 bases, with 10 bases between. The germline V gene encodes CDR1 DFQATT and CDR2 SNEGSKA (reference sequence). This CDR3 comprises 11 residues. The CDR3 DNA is TGCAGTGCTATAGAGGGAACTGAGCAGTTCTTC. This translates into CSAIEGTEQFF.

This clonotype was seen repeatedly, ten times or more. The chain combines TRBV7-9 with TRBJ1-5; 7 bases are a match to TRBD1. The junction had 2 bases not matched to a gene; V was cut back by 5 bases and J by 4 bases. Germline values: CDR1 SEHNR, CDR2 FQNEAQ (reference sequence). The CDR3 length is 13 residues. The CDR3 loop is CASSATGNQPQHF. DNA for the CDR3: TGTGCCAGCAGCGCGACAGGGAATCAGCCCCAGCATTTT.

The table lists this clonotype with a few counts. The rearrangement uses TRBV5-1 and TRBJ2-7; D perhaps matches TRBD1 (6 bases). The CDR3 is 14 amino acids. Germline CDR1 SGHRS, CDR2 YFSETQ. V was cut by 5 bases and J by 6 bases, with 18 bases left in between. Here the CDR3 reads CASSPPGTPSEQYF. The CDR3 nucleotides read TGCGCCAGCAGTCCCCCAGGGACACCGTCCGAGCAGTACTTC.

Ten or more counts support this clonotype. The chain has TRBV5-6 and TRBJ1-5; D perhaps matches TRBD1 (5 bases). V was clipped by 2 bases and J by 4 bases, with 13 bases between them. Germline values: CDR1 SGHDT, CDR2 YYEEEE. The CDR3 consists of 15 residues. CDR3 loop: CASSFSTGLNQPQHF. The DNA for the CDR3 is TGTGCCAGCAGCTTTAGTACAGGCCTAAATCAGCCCCAGCATTTT.